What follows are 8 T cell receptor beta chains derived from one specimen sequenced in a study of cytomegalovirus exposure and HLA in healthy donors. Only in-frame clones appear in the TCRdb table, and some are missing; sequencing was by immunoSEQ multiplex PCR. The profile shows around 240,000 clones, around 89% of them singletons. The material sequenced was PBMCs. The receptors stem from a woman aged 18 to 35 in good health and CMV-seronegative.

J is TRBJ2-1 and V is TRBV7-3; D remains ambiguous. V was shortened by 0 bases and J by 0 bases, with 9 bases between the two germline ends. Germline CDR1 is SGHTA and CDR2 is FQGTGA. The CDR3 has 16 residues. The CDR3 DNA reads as TGTGCCAGCAGCTTAACGCTGGCCTTCTCCTACAATGAGCAGTTCTTC. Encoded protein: CASSLTLAFSYNEQFF.

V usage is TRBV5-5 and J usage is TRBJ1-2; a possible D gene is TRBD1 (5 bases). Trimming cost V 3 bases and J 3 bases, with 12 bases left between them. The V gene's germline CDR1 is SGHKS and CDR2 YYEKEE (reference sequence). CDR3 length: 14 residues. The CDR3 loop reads CASSYGVGDYGYTF. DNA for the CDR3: TGTGCCAGCAGCTACGGCGTAGGGGACTATGGCTACACCTTC. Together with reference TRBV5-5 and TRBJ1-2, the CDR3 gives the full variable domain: DAGVTQSPTHLIKTRGQQVTLRCSPISGHKSVSWYQQVLGQGPQFIFQYYEKEERGRGNFPDRFSARQFPNYSSELNVNALLLGDSALYLCASSYGVGDYGYTFGSGTRLTVV.

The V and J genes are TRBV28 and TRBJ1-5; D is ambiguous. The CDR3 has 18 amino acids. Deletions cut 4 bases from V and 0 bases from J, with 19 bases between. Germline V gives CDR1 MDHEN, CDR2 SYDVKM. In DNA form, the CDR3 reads TGTGCCAGCAGTTCTCCTATTGTGGCGACTTATAGCAATCAGCCCCAGCATTTT. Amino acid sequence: CASSSPIVATYSNQPQHF. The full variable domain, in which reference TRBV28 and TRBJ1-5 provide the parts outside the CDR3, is DVKVTQSSRYLVKRTGEKVFLECVQDMDHENMFWYRQDPGLGLRLIYFSYDVKMKEKGDIPEGYSVSREKKERFSLILESASTNQTSMYLCASSSPIVATYSNQPQHFGDGTRLSIL.

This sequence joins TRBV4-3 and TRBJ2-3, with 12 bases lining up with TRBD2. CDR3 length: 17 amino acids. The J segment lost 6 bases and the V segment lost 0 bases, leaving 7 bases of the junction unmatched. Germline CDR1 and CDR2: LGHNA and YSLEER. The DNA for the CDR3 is TGCGCCAGCAGCCAAGAGATTCTAGCGGGGGGGAGGGATACGCAGTATTTT. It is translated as CASSQEILAGGRDTQYF.

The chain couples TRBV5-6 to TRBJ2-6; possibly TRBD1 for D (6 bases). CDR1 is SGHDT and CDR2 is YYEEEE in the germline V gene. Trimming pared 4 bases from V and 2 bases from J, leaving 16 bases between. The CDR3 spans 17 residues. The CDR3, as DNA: TGTGCCAGCAGCCCTTGGACAGTCGCAGCTGGGGCCAACGTCCTGACTTTC. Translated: CASSPWTVAAGANVLTF. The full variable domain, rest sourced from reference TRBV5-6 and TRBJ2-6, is DAGVTQSPTHLIKTRGQQVTLRCSPKSGHDTVSWYQQALGQGPQFIFQYYEEEERQRGNFPDRFSGHQFPNYSSELNVNALLLGDSALYLCASSPWTVAAGANVLTFGAGSRLTVL.

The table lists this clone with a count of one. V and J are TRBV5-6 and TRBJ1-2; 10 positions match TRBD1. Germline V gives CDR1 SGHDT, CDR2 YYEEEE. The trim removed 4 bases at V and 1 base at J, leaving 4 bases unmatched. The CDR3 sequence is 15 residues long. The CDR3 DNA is TGTGCCAGCAGCCCGGGACAGGGGTTTAACTATGGCTACACCTTC. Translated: CASSPGQGFNYGYTF. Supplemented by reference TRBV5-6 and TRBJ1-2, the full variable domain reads DAGVTQSPTHLIKTRGQQVTLRCSPKSGHDTVSWYQQALGQGPQFIFQYYEEEERQRGNFPDRFSGHQFPNYSSELNVNALLLGDSALYLCASSPGQGFNYGYTFGSGTRLTVV.

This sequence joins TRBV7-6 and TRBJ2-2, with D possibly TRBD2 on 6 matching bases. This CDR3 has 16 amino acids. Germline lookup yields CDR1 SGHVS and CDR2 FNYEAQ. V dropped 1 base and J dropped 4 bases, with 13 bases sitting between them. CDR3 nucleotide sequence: TGTGCCAGCAGCTTAGACGGGAGATTTGGCACCGGGGAGCTGTTTTTT. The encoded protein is CASSLDGRFGTGELFF.

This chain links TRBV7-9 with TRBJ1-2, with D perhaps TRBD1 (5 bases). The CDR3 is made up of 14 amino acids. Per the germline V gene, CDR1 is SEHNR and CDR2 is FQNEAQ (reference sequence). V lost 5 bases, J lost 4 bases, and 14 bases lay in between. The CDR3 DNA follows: TGTGCCAGCAGCCTCTCGACAGCAAGCTATGGCTACACCTTC. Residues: CASSLSTASYGYTF.